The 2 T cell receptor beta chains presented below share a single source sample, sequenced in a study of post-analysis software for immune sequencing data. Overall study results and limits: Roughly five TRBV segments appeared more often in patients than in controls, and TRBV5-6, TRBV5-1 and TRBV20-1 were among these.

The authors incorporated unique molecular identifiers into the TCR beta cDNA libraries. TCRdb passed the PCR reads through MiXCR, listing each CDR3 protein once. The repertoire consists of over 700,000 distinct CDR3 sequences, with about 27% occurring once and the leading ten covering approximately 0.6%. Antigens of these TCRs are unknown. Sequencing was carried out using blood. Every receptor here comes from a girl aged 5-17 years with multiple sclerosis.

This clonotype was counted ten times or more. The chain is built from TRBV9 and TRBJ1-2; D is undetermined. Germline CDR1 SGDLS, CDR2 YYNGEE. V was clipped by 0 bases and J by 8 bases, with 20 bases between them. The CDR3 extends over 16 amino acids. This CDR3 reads CASSVATSSREGGYTF. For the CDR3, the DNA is TGTGCCAGCAGCGTAGCTACGTCCTCCCGCGAGGGCGGCTACACCTTC.

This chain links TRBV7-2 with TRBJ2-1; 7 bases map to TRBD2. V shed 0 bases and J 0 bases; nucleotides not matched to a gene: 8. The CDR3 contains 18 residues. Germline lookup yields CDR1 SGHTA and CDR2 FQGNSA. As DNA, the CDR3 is TGTGCCAGCAGCTTAGCGCCGGCTAGCGGCAGCTCCTACAATGAGCAGTTCTTC. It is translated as CASSLAPASGSSYNEQFF.